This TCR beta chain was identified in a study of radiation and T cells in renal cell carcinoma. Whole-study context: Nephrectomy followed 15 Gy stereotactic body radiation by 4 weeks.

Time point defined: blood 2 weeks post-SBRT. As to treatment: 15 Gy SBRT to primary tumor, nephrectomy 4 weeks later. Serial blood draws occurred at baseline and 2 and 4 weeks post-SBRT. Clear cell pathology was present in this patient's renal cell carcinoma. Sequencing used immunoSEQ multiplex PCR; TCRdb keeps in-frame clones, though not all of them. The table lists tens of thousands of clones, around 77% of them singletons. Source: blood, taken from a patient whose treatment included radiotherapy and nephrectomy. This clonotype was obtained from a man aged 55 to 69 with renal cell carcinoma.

CDR3 coding DNA: TGCGCCAGCAGCCAAGGACTATCGAACGCCAATGAGCAGTTCTTC. Translating it yields CASSQGLSNANEQFF. The chain employs TRBV4-1 and TRBJ2-1; a possible D gene is TRBD2 (5 bases). This CDR3 contains 15 residues. V lost 1 base and J 6 bases, leaving 13 bases between the germline ends. Germline V gives CDR1 MGHRA, CDR2 YSYEKL.